Only one count was recorded for the clone carrying this T cell receptor beta chain. Per the germline V gene, CDR1 is SGHNT and CDR2 is YENEEA. Losses at the gene ends were 7 bases for V and 4 bases for J; bases not matched to a gene: 28. The CDR3 runs to 20 residues. The data stem from a study of Ad26.COV2.S vaccination and SARS-CoV-2 variants. Sequenced by immunoSEQ multiplex PCR; TCRdb stores in-frame clones only, minus some. The data show around 240,000 clones, approximately 90% seen once. Indicated treatment: 15 to 20 received Ad26.COV2.S at low or high dose, single or two shots; several received placebo; per-sample allocation not given. Sampling occurred on day 63 after the first vaccine or placebo injection.

The sequence came from a person aged 18 to 65 who received the Ad26.COV2.S COVID-19 vaccine or a placebo. The sample was peripheral blood, taken in a trial of Ad26.COV2.S vaccine versus placebo. The chain is built from TRBV11-3 and TRBJ2-7; 7 bases line up with TRBD2. CDR3 residues: CASTVPSRDYPRRPFYEQYF. CDR3 in DNA: TGTGCCAGCACCGTCCCCTCCCGGGACTACCCTCGAAGGCCCTTTTACGAGCAGTACTTC.